This T cell receptor beta chain was identified during a study of cytomegalovirus exposure and HLA in healthy donors. General study points: Some TCR beta chains (164 of them) were listed as cytomegalovirus-associated.

The PCR employed 60 Vbeta primers together with 13 Jbeta primers. Sequenced by immunoSEQ multiplex PCR; TCRdb stores in-frame clones only, minus some. This table holds about 190,000 clones, 85% found once. Comment on this clone: What it binds is unknown.

V dropped 7 bases and J dropped 2 bases, with 17 bases sitting between them. This CDR3 region has 15 residues. Germline-derived CDR1 and CDR2 are LNHDA and SQIVND (reference sequence). Sequenced: PBMCs. This clonotype was sampled from a boy between 2 and 10 years old in good health and CMV-seronegative. The chain joins TRBV19 to TRBJ1-1, with a possible D match to TRBD1 (5 bases). DNA of the CDR3: TGTGCCAGTATTGGGGGGGGAGGGGCTAACACTGAAGCTTTCTTT. This translates into CASIGGGGANTEAFF.